A selection of T cell receptor beta chains follows, all from one sample in a study of cytomegalovirus exposure and HLA in healthy donors. Measured with immunoSEQ multiplex PCR; TCRdb has only the in-frame clones, and not every one. Of under 200,000 clones listed, approximately 80% are singletons. The specimen sequenced was PBMCs. Source of these receptors: a woman between 50 and 59 years old in good health and CMV-seronegative. Both conserved end residues are part of each CDR3. Fields, in order: J gene, clone size, D gene, V gene, CDR3 DNA, CDR3 protein. A D gene is named only where the DNA matches it firmly. The size field is filled for only some rows; it gives once, few, many or a size class.

j_call: TRBJ2-3
clone_size: NA
d_call: NA
v_call: TRBV28
cdr3_nt: TGTGCCAGCAGGCTACACGTACAGGGCTCCACAGATACGCAGTATTTT
cdr3_aa: CASRLHVQGSTDTQYF

j_call: TRBJ2-5
clone_size: NA
d_call: TRBD2
v_call: TRBV5-4
cdr3_nt: TGTGCCAGCAGCTTGCGGCGGGGGGGACAAGAGACCCAGTACTTC
cdr3_aa: CASSLRRGGQETQYF

j_call: TRBJ2-3
clone_size: NA
d_call: TRBD2
v_call: TRBV2
cdr3_nt: TGTGCCAGCGCCGGGAGGAGCGGGAGCACAGATACGCAGTATTTT
cdr3_aa: CASAGRSGSTDTQYF

j_call: TRBJ2-7
clone_size: once
d_call: TRBD1
v_call: TRBV19
cdr3_nt: TGTGCCAGTAGCAAGGGCGGGACAGGGTACGAGCAGTACTTC
cdr3_aa: CASSKGGTGYEQYF

j_call: TRBJ2-1
clone_size: NA
d_call: NA
v_call: TRBV7-2
cdr3_nt: TGTGCCAGCAGGCGAGCCCCTAGCGATGAGCAGTTCTTC
cdr3_aa: CASRRAPSDEQFF

j_call: TRBJ2-7
clone_size: NA
d_call: NA
v_call: TRBV10-3
cdr3_nt: TGTGCCATCAGTGAGTCGGACAGTTCCTACGAGCAGTACTTC
cdr3_aa: CAISESDSSYEQYF

j_call: TRBJ2-1
clone_size: NA
d_call: NA
v_call: TRBV10-3
cdr3_nt: TGTGCCATCTCCAACCGGGGGGCAGGTGAGCAGTTCTTC
cdr3_aa: CAISNRGAGEQFF

j_call: TRBJ1-1
clone_size: NA
d_call: NA
v_call: TRBV6-5
cdr3_nt: TGTGCCAGCAGTCCTAAGTTTGTAGCTTTCTTT
cdr3_aa: CASSPKFVAFF

j_call: TRBJ2-1
clone_size: NA
d_call: TRBD2
v_call: TRBV6-5
cdr3_nt: TGTGCCAGCAAAACGGCGGGGGACGAGCAGTTCTTC
cdr3_aa: CASKTAGDEQFF

j_call: TRBJ2-5
clone_size: NA
d_call: TRBD1
v_call: TRBV9
cdr3_nt: TGTGCCAGCAGCTATAACCGGGACAGGGGGCGAGAGACCCAGTACTTC
cdr3_aa: CASSYNRDRGRETQYF

j_call: TRBJ2-7
clone_size: NA
d_call: TRBD1
v_call: TRBV18
cdr3_nt: TGTGCCAGCTCACCACCGGGACAGGGTGGCGGGTACGAGCAGTACTTC
cdr3_aa: CASSPPGQGGGYEQYF

j_call: TRBJ2-5
clone_size: NA
d_call: TRBD2
v_call: TRBV27
cdr3_nt: TGTGCCAGCAGTCCCCGGCTAGCGGAAGAGACCCAGTACTTC
cdr3_aa: CASSPRLAEETQYF

j_call: TRBJ2-7
clone_size: NA
d_call: TRBD1
v_call: TRBV2
cdr3_nt: TGTGCCAGCAGTGGGGACAGGGGCTACGAGCAGTACTTC
cdr3_aa: CASSGDRGYEQYF

j_call: TRBJ2-5
clone_size: NA
d_call: TRBD1
v_call: TRBV5-4
cdr3_nt: TGTGCCAGCAGCACCCGGACAGGTCAGGGGACCCAGTACTTC
cdr3_aa: CASSTRTGQGTQYF

j_call: TRBJ1-5
clone_size: few
d_call: TRBD1
v_call: TRBV5-3
cdr3_nt: TGTGCCAGAATTACAAAGACAGGGGAAAGTAGGCAGCCCCAGCATTTT
cdr3_aa: CARITKTGESRQPQHF

j_call: TRBJ1-1
clone_size: NA
d_call: TRBD1
v_call: TRBV27
cdr3_nt: TGTGCCAGCAGTCCCCCTCGGACAGGGAACACTGAAGCTTTCTTT
cdr3_aa: CASSPPRTGNTEAFF

j_call: TRBJ2-7
clone_size: NA
d_call: TRBD1
v_call: TRBV27
cdr3_nt: TGTGCCAGCAGCCCTCGGACAGGGTTGTACGAGCAGTACTTC
cdr3_aa: CASSPRTGLYEQYF

j_call: TRBJ2-3
clone_size: NA
d_call: TRBD2
v_call: TRBV5-1
cdr3_nt: TGCGCCAGCAGCCCCGGGGCGGGAGGGCCCGCAGATACGCAGTATTTT
cdr3_aa: CASSPGAGGPADTQYF

j_call: TRBJ1-3
clone_size: NA
d_call: TRBD1
v_call: TRBV5-4
cdr3_nt: TGTGCCAGCAGCAGCGACAGGGCCTCTGGAAACACCATATATTTT
cdr3_aa: CASSSDRASGNTIYF

j_call: TRBJ2-3
clone_size: NA
d_call: TRBD2
v_call: TRBV27
cdr3_nt: TGTGCCGGCAGCAAGGGGGAGGTAGCGGGGGGCAGGCAAGATACGCAGTATTTT
cdr3_aa: CAGSKGEVAGGRQDTQYF

j_call: TRBJ2-5
clone_size: few
d_call: NA
v_call: TRBV18
cdr3_nt: TGTGCCAGCTCACCACCTAGTCTGGAGACCCAGTACTTC
cdr3_aa: CASSPPSLETQYF

j_call: TRBJ2-5
clone_size: NA
d_call: NA
v_call: TRBV7-2
cdr3_nt: TGTGCCAGCAGCTCCCAAGCGGGTGTGTCAGAGACCCAGTACTTC
cdr3_aa: CASSSQAGVSETQYF

j_call: TRBJ2-7
clone_size: few
d_call: NA
v_call: TRBV6-1
cdr3_nt: TGTGCCAGCAGTGAAGCAGAAAGGGGATACGAGCAGTACTTC
cdr3_aa: CASSEAERGYEQYF

j_call: TRBJ2-7
clone_size: NA
d_call: NA
v_call: TRBV7-6
cdr3_nt: TGTGCCAGCAGCCAGTACCAGGGGGGCTACGAGCAGTACTTC
cdr3_aa: CASSQYQGGYEQYF

j_call: TRBJ2-3
clone_size: few
d_call: NA
v_call: TRBV18
cdr3_nt: TGTGCCAGCTCTCAGGGAAGCACAGATACGCAGTATTTT
cdr3_aa: CASSQGSTDTQYF

j_call: TRBJ1-2
clone_size: NA
d_call: TRBD1
v_call: TRBV5-8
cdr3_nt: TGTGCCAGCAGCCCGGGACAGCGTCGTTATGGCTACACCTTC
cdr3_aa: CASSPGQRRYGYTF

j_call: TRBJ1-4
clone_size: NA
d_call: NA
v_call: TRBV11-2
cdr3_nt: TGTGCCAGCAGCTTTGCAGGGAACGAAAAACTGTTTTTT
cdr3_aa: CASSFAGNEKLFF

j_call: TRBJ2-2
clone_size: NA
d_call: NA
v_call: TRBV10-3
cdr3_nt: TGTGCCATCAGACTTCAAACAGGGAACACCGGGGAGCTGTTTTTT
cdr3_aa: CAIRLQTGNTGELFF

j_call: TRBJ2-5
clone_size: once
d_call: TRBD2
v_call: TRBV18
cdr3_nt: TGTGCCAGCTCACCGGCCTCGACTAGCGGGGGGACCCAGTACTTC
cdr3_aa: CASSPASTSGGTQYF

j_call: TRBJ1-4
clone_size: few
d_call: NA
v_call: TRBV4-1
cdr3_nt: TGCGCCAGCAGCCAAGAATCCGGAAGGGGCTTTCGTGAAAAACTGTTTTTT
cdr3_aa: CASSQESGRGFREKLFF

j_call: TRBJ1-3
clone_size: NA
d_call: TRBD1
v_call: TRBV9
cdr3_nt: TGTGCCAGCCGCGGGACAGGGGCTGGAAACACCATATATTTT
cdr3_aa: CASRGTGAGNTIYF

j_call: TRBJ2-1
clone_size: NA
d_call: NA
v_call: TRBV5-1
cdr3_nt: TGCGCCAGCAGCCCCCGGGGTAGCACCTACAATGAGCAGTTCTTC
cdr3_aa: CASSPRGSTYNEQFF

j_call: TRBJ1-2
clone_size: NA
d_call: NA
v_call: TRBV7-9
cdr3_nt: TGTGCCAGCAGCTTATCAGGGGTTGTCGATGGCTACACCTTC
cdr3_aa: CASSLSGVVDGYTF

j_call: TRBJ1-1
clone_size: few
d_call: TRBD1
v_call: TRBV2
cdr3_nt: TGTGCCAGCAGCCTCCGACAGGGGGACACTGAAGCTTTCTTT
cdr3_aa: CASSLRQGDTEAFF

j_call: TRBJ2-7
clone_size: NA
d_call: TRBD1
v_call: TRBV28
cdr3_nt: TGTGCCAGCAGTCCAGGGGGCCCAAAACCCCTCGAGCAGTACTTC
cdr3_aa: CASSPGGPKPLEQYF

j_call: TRBJ2-1
clone_size: NA
d_call: NA
v_call: TRBV4-1
cdr3_nt: TGCGCCAGCAGCCAAGGGGTGGGTGCGGCCTACAATGAGCAGTTCTTC
cdr3_aa: CASSQGVGAAYNEQFF

j_call: TRBJ1-1
clone_size: NA
d_call: TRBD1
v_call: TRBV27
cdr3_nt: TGTGCCAGCAGTTCGATGAGGGACAGGGGCAACACTGAAGCTTTCTTT
cdr3_aa: CASSSMRDRGNTEAFF

j_call: TRBJ2-3
clone_size: NA
d_call: NA
v_call: TRBV28
cdr3_nt: TGTGCCAGCAGCCCCGCTTCGCCCCTAACTAGCACAGATACGCAGTATTTT
cdr3_aa: CASSPASPLTSTDTQYF

j_call: TRBJ2-6
clone_size: few
d_call: TRBD1
v_call: TRBV7-6
cdr3_nt: TGTGCCAGCAGCATGGGACAGGGTAACTCTGGGGCCAACGTCCTGACTTTC
cdr3_aa: CASSMGQGNSGANVLTF

j_call: TRBJ2-1
clone_size: NA
d_call: NA
v_call: TRBV7-8
cdr3_nt: TGTGCCAGCAGCTTAGCTAGCGGTCGTGCCTACAATGAGCAGTTCTTC
cdr3_aa: CASSLASGRAYNEQFF

j_call: TRBJ1-5
clone_size: few
d_call: NA
v_call: TRBV30
cdr3_nt: TGTGCCTGGAGTAGGGGTCCTAATAGCAATCAGCCCCAGCATTTT
cdr3_aa: CAWSRGPNSNQPQHF

j_call: TRBJ1-1
clone_size: NA
d_call: NA
v_call: TRBV29-1
cdr3_nt: TGCAGCGTTAACAGGGTTTTCACTGAAGCTTTCTTT
cdr3_aa: CSVNRVFTEAFF

j_call: TRBJ2-5
clone_size: NA
d_call: TRBD2
v_call: TRBV27
cdr3_nt: TGTGCCAGCAGTTCCCCCGGGAGGGAGCAGTACTTC
cdr3_aa: CASSSPGREQYF

j_call: TRBJ1-5
clone_size: NA
d_call: TRBD1
v_call: TRBV19
cdr3_nt: TGTGCCAGTAGTGGGGACAGAAATCAGCCCCAGCATTTT
cdr3_aa: CASSGDRNQPQHF

j_call: TRBJ2-5
clone_size: NA
d_call: NA
v_call: TRBV7-9
cdr3_nt: TGTGCCAGCAGCTTGTCAGGCTTGTACCAAGAGACCCAGTACTTC
cdr3_aa: CASSLSGLYQETQYF

j_call: TRBJ2-1
clone_size: NA
d_call: TRBD2
v_call: TRBV27
cdr3_nt: TGTGCCAGCAGTGGGGGGCGACTAGCGGGCTCGATAAATGAGCAGTTCTTC
cdr3_aa: CASSGGRLAGSINEQFF

j_call: TRBJ2-3
clone_size: NA
d_call: TRBD1
v_call: TRBV6-6
cdr3_nt: TGTGCCAGCACTACTTTAGGGGGCATGGAAGATACGCAGTATTTT
cdr3_aa: CASTTLGGMEDTQYF

j_call: TRBJ2-2
clone_size: NA
d_call: NA
v_call: TRBV5-6
cdr3_nt: TGTGCCAGCAGCTTGTATGGGGGGACCGGGGAGCTGTTTTTT
cdr3_aa: CASSLYGGTGELFF

j_call: TRBJ1-2
clone_size: NA
d_call: NA
v_call: TRBV15
cdr3_nt: TGTGCCACCAGCAGAGATGACTTAGGAGGGCGAGGCTACACCTTC
cdr3_aa: CATSRDDLGGRGYTF

j_call: TRBJ2-5
clone_size: NA
d_call: TRBD2
v_call: TRBV7-3
cdr3_nt: TGTGCCAGCAGCTTAGGCGGGGGGGGACAAGAGACCCAGTACTTC
cdr3_aa: CASSLGGGGQETQYF

j_call: TRBJ1-1
clone_size: NA
d_call: NA
v_call: TRBV30
cdr3_nt: TGTGCCTTGAAAATCCTCGGGGGAAATATGAACACTGAAGCTTTCTTT
cdr3_aa: CALKILGGNMNTEAFF

j_call: TRBJ2-3
clone_size: NA
d_call: NA
v_call: TRBV6-6
cdr3_nt: TGTGCCAGCAGCTACGTGACTGCAGATACGCAGTATTTT
cdr3_aa: CASSYVTADTQYF

j_call: TRBJ1-1
clone_size: NA
d_call: NA
v_call: TRBV7-2
cdr3_nt: TGTGCCAGCAGCTTAGTAGGGGGGGCCCCCGTGGACACTGAAGCTTTCTTT
cdr3_aa: CASSLVGGAPVDTEAFF

j_call: TRBJ1-1
clone_size: once
d_call: NA
v_call: TRBV21-1
cdr3_nt: TGTGCCAGCAGACCCAGGGGCACTGAAGCTTTCTTT
cdr3_aa: CASRPRGTEAFF

j_call: TRBJ2-1
clone_size: NA
d_call: TRBD2
v_call: TRBV7-8
cdr3_nt: TGTGCCAGCAGCGCGACCGGGACTAGCTTTGAGCAGTTCTTC
cdr3_aa: CASSATGTSFEQFF

j_call: TRBJ1-5
clone_size: NA
d_call: NA
v_call: TRBV6-5
cdr3_nt: TGTGCCAGCAGCACCGGGAGCCACAATCAGCCCCAGCATTTT
cdr3_aa: CASSTGSHNQPQHF

j_call: TRBJ1-2
clone_size: once
d_call: TRBD1
v_call: TRBV11-2
cdr3_nt: TGTGCCAGCAGCTTTGGGACAGGGGGGCACTATGGCTACACCTTC
cdr3_aa: CASSFGTGGHYGYTF

j_call: TRBJ2-7
clone_size: NA
d_call: NA
v_call: TRBV4-1
cdr3_nt: TGCGCCAGCAGCCAAGGACGGGGGTACACCTACGAGCAGTACTTC
cdr3_aa: CASSQGRGYTYEQYF

j_call: TRBJ2-3
clone_size: once
d_call: NA
v_call: TRBV6-4
cdr3_nt: TGTGCCAGCAGTGACTCAGCTTGGGCCTCGGATACGCAGTATTTT
cdr3_aa: CASSDSAWASDTQYF